This T cell receptor (beta chain) appears in the sequencing data of a study of shared clonotypes between healthy human individuals. The protocol was immunoSEQ multiplex PCR, while the TCRdb copy is restricted to in-frame clones and leaves out a portion. This sample carries about 2.4 million clones, 80% to 95% of them seen once, and the ten largest clones take roughly 0.36%. Germline V gives CDR1 MGHRA, CDR2 YSYEKL. The CDR3 extends over 16 amino acids. The V end was cut by 1 base, the J end by 1 base, with 11 bases between. The sequence derives from a man younger than 35 in good health. Some clones in this sample may be carry-over from other donors' samples. The specimen was naive CD4+ T cells from PBMCs. Stated subset: CD45RA+ positively selected. The V call is TRBV4-1, the J call TRBJ1-5, with TRBD1 as a possible D gene (5 bases). CDR3 residues: CASSQVIAGSNQPQHF. The CDR3 DNA follows: TGCGCCAGCAGCCAAGTAATAGCAGGGAGCAATCAGCCCCAGCATTTT.